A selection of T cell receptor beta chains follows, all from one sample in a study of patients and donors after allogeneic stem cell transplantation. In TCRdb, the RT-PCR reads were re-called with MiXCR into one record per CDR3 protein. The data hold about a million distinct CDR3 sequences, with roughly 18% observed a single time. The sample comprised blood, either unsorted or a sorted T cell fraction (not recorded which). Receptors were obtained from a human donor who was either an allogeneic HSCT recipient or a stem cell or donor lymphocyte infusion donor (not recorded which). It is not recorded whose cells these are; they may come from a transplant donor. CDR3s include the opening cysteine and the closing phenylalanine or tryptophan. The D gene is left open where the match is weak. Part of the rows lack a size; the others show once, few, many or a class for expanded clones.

CDR3nt: TGTGCCAGCAGCCATGGGACAGGGGGCCAGCCCCAGCATTTT
CDR3aa: CASSHGTGGQPQHF
d_gene: TRBD1
abundance: few
j_gene: TRBJ1-5
v_gene: TRBV3-1

CDR3nt: TGCGCCAGCAGCCAAAACCAGGGAGTTCGTTACGAGCAGTACTTC
CDR3aa: CASSQNQGVRYEQYF
d_gene: .
abundance: .
j_gene: TRBJ2-7
v_gene: TRBV4-1

CDR3nt: TGCGCCAGCAGCTTGGCCGATCGAGACAGGGGATTCACTGGCTACACCTTC
CDR3aa: CASSLADRDRGFTGYTF
d_gene: TRBD1
abundance: few
j_gene: TRBJ1-2
v_gene: TRBV5-1

CDR3nt: TGCAGTGCTAGATTCCCGGGACTAGCGGGAGGAACAGATACGCAGTATTTT
CDR3aa: CSARFPGLAGGTDTQYF
d_gene: TRBD2
abundance: few
j_gene: TRBJ2-3
v_gene: TRBV20-1

CDR3nt: TGCAGCGTTTTTATGGCGCTGAACACTGAAGCTTTCTTT
CDR3aa: CSVFMALNTEAFF
d_gene: .
abundance: .
j_gene: TRBJ1-1
v_gene: TRBV29-1

CDR3nt: TGTGCCAGCAGCCATAACTCTGGGGCCAACGTCCTGACTTTC
CDR3aa: CASSHNSGANVLTF
d_gene: .
abundance: .
j_gene: TRBJ2-6
v_gene: TRBV7-9

CDR3nt: TGTGCCAGCAGTTACTCGACTAGCGGGGGGGACAATGAGCAGTTCTTC
CDR3aa: CASSYSTSGGDNEQFF
d_gene: TRBD2
abundance: .
j_gene: TRBJ2-1
v_gene: TRBV6-2/TRBV6-3

CDR3nt: TGCAGTGCTAGGGGGTTTTATAGTTACAATGAGCAGTTCTTC
CDR3aa: CSARGFYSYNEQFF
d_gene: .
abundance: few
j_gene: TRBJ2-1
v_gene: TRBV20-1

CDR3nt: TGTGCCAGCAGTGGCGTCCGCGAGCAGTACTTC
CDR3aa: CASSGVREQYF
d_gene: .
abundance: few
j_gene: TRBJ2-7
v_gene: TRBV25-1

CDR3nt: TGTGCCAGCGTTCCTACAGGGGAATTCTCTGAAGCTTTCTTT
CDR3aa: CASVPTGEFSEAFF
d_gene: TRBD1
abundance: few
j_gene: TRBJ1-1
v_gene: TRBV12-3/TRBV12-4

CDR3nt: TGCGCCAGCAGCTCACGGACTAGCGAGGTGGGGCGCACCGGGGAGCTGTTTTTT
CDR3aa: CASSSRTSEVGRTGELFF
d_gene: TRBD2
abundance: .
j_gene: TRBJ2-2
v_gene: TRBV4-1

CDR3nt: TGTGCCAGCAGCCCAAAGCGGCCATACAATGAGCAGTTCTTC
CDR3aa: CASSPKRPYNEQFF
d_gene: .
abundance: few
j_gene: TRBJ2-1
v_gene: TRBV7-8

CDR3nt: TGCAGCGTTGTATCCAGGGGAGTAGACAATGAGCAGTTCTTC
CDR3aa: CSVVSRGVDNEQFF
d_gene: .
abundance: many
j_gene: TRBJ2-1
v_gene: TRBV29-1

CDR3nt: TGCAGCGTTGAAAGCACTGAAGCTTTCTTT
CDR3aa: CSVESTEAFF
d_gene: .
abundance: many
j_gene: TRBJ1-1
v_gene: TRBV29-1

CDR3nt: TGTGCCAGCAGCTTAGCCCGGGCTAGCTCTGGAGGTACGCAGTATTTT
CDR3aa: CASSLARASSGGTQYF
d_gene: .
abundance: .
j_gene: TRBJ2-3
v_gene: TRBV7-2

CDR3nt: TGTGCCATCAGTGGAACAGGTAGTGAGCAGTACTTC
CDR3aa: CAISGTGSEQYF
d_gene: .
abundance: .
j_gene: TRBJ2-7
v_gene: TRBV10-3

CDR3nt: TGTGCCAGCAGCTTGGCCGATGGAGGACCCTACAATGAGCAGTTCTTC
CDR3aa: CASSLADGGPYNEQFF
d_gene: .
abundance: few
j_gene: TRBJ2-1
v_gene: TRBV5-6

CDR3nt: TGTGCCAGCAGTCGATCCACAGAAGAGACCCAGTACTTC
CDR3aa: CASSRSTEETQYF
d_gene: .
abundance: .
j_gene: TRBJ2-5
v_gene: TRBV7-3

CDR3nt: TGTGCCAGCAGGGAACAGGGGTTTGGCACAGATACGCAGTATTTT
CDR3aa: CASREQGFGTDTQYF
d_gene: TRBD1
abundance: few
j_gene: TRBJ2-3
v_gene: TRBV2

CDR3nt: TGCAGTGCTCAAGAAGCAACTAATGAAAAACTTTTTTTT
CDR3aa: CSAQEATNEKLFF
d_gene: .
abundance: .
j_gene: TRBJ1-4
v_gene: TRBV20-1

CDR3nt: TGTGCCACCTCTCATGCCAGCGGGAGGGGAAATGAGCAGTTCTTC
CDR3aa: CATSHASGRGNEQFF
d_gene: TRBD2
abundance: few
j_gene: TRBJ2-1
v_gene: TRBV24-1

CDR3nt: TGTGCCAGCAGATGGCGGGACAAGAACACCGGGGAGCTGTTTTTT
CDR3aa: CASRWRDKNTGELFF
d_gene: .
abundance: many
j_gene: TRBJ2-2
v_gene: TRBV12-3/TRBV12-4

CDR3nt: TGTGCCAGCAGCTTGGTAGGACAGATCGATGGCTACACCTTC
CDR3aa: CASSLVGQIDGYTF
d_gene: .
abundance: few
j_gene: TRBJ1-2
v_gene: TRBV5-5

CDR3nt: TGTGCCATCAGTGAGTCTCCCTCTAGCGCGAAGTACCAAGAGACCCAGTACTTC
CDR3aa: CAISESPSSAKYQETQYF
d_gene: .
abundance: few
j_gene: TRBJ2-5
v_gene: TRBV10-3

CDR3nt: TGTGCCTTAGGACTAGCGGGTTTCTCCTACAATGAGCAGTTCTTC
CDR3aa: CALGLAGFSYNEQFF
d_gene: TRBD2
abundance: .
j_gene: TRBJ2-1
v_gene: TRBV30

CDR3nt: TGTGCCAGCAGGGAACACGGGGGGTTGAGCGAAAAACTGTTTTTT
CDR3aa: CASREHGGLSEKLFF
d_gene: .
abundance: few
j_gene: TRBJ1-4
v_gene: TRBV27

CDR3nt: TGTGCTAGTGGTTCTGGGACTCTGCACACAGATACGCAGTATTTT
CDR3aa: CASGSGTLHTDTQYF
d_gene: .
abundance: .
j_gene: TRBJ2-3
v_gene: TRBV12-5

CDR3nt: TGTGCCAGCAGTGGGCTAGCGGCAGATACGCAGTATTTT
CDR3aa: CASSGLAADTQYF
d_gene: TRBD2
abundance: .
j_gene: TRBJ2-3
v_gene: TRBV25-1

CDR3nt: TGTGCCAGCAGTTTATGGAGGCTCACAGATACGCAGTATTTT
CDR3aa: CASSLWRLTDTQYF
d_gene: .
abundance: .
j_gene: TRBJ2-3
v_gene: TRBV27

CDR3nt: TGTGCCAGCAGCCAATGGCGGGGTCGCACAGATACGCAGTATTTT
CDR3aa: CASSQWRGRTDTQYF
d_gene: .
abundance: few
j_gene: TRBJ2-3
v_gene: TRBV3-1

CDR3nt: TGCAGCGGGGGACTCAATGTCTACGAGCAGTACTTC
CDR3aa: CSGGLNVYEQYF
d_gene: .
abundance: many
j_gene: TRBJ2-7
v_gene: TRBV29-1

CDR3nt: TGTGCCAGCAGCTTAGTAATCAGGGGGAACTCCTACAATGAGCAGTTCTTC
CDR3aa: CASSLVIRGNSYNEQFF
d_gene: TRBD1
abundance: .
j_gene: TRBJ2-1
v_gene: TRBV7-2

CDR3nt: TGTGCCAGCAGCCAATCTGACGTGTTTGCTTACAATGAGCAGTTCTTC
CDR3aa: CASSQSDVFAYNEQFF
d_gene: .
abundance: few
j_gene: TRBJ2-1
v_gene: TRBV4-2

CDR3nt: TGTGCCAGCCATCGGACGGGCACTGAAGCTTTCTTT
CDR3aa: CASHRTGTEAFF
d_gene: .
abundance: .
j_gene: TRBJ1-1
v_gene: TRBV6-5

CDR3nt: TGTGCCAGCAGCTTAGATTCTTTCGGAAACCTACCGTTCTTC
CDR3aa: CASSLDSFGNLPFF
d_gene: .
abundance: .
j_gene: TRBJ2-1
v_gene: TRBV7-2

CDR3nt: TGCGCCAGCAGCTTGGTGGGCGCAAGCACAGATACGCAGTATTTT
CDR3aa: CASSLVGASTDTQYF
d_gene: .
abundance: many
j_gene: TRBJ2-3
v_gene: TRBV5-1

CDR3nt: TGTGCCAGCAGTTACTCGGGCGTAAATACCTACGAGCAGTACTTC
CDR3aa: CASSYSGVNTYEQYF
d_gene: .
abundance: few
j_gene: TRBJ2-7
v_gene: TRBV6-5

CDR3nt: TGTGCCACAGGGGGACAGGGCCAAACCTACCCCTACGAGCAGTACTTC
CDR3aa: CATGGQGQTYPYEQYF
d_gene: TRBD1
abundance: .
j_gene: TRBJ2-7
v_gene: TRBV6-1

CDR3nt: TGTGCCAGCAGCCTCGAGGCGGCTAGCGGGGGGCAGTATTTT
CDR3aa: CASSLEAASGGQYF
d_gene: TRBD2
abundance: many
j_gene: TRBJ2-3
v_gene: TRBV12-3/TRBV12-4

CDR3nt: TGCGCCAGCAGCTTGGCCTATTACAATGAGCAGTTCTTC
CDR3aa: CASSLAYYNEQFF
d_gene: .
abundance: .
j_gene: TRBJ2-1
v_gene: TRBV5-1

CDR3nt: TGCAGTGCTAGAGATGTACGGGACTCTGGGCGGGATGAGCAGTTCTTC
CDR3aa: CSARDVRDSGRDEQFF
d_gene: .
abundance: .
j_gene: TRBJ2-1
v_gene: TRBV20-1

CDR3nt: TGTGCCAGCAGCGAGACTAGCGGTGCCTTCCATACGCAGTATTTT
CDR3aa: CASSETSGAFHTQYF
d_gene: TRBD2
abundance: few
j_gene: TRBJ2-3
v_gene: TRBV12-3/TRBV12-4

CDR3nt: TGTGCCAGCGGGGACAGGGGGTCCGAGCAGTACTTC
CDR3aa: CASGDRGSEQYF
d_gene: TRBD1
abundance: .
j_gene: TRBJ2-7
v_gene: TRBV6-5

CDR3nt: TGTGCCAGCAGTTTAGCGCTCGAGGGCGGCACTGAAGCTTTCTTT
CDR3aa: CASSLALEGGTEAFF
d_gene: .
abundance: few
j_gene: TRBJ1-1
v_gene: TRBV12-3/TRBV12-4

CDR3nt: TGTGCCAGCAGTTACTTTAGGGCAGCGACTAACTATGGCTACACCTTC
CDR3aa: CASSYFRAATNYGYTF
d_gene: .
abundance: .
j_gene: TRBJ1-2
v_gene: TRBV6-5

CDR3nt: TGTGCCACCAGTGTCAAGGGACAGCCTAACAATGAGCAGTTCTTC
CDR3aa: CATSVKGQPNNEQFF
d_gene: TRBD1
abundance: few
j_gene: TRBJ2-1
v_gene: TRBV24-1

CDR3nt: TGTGCCAGCAGCCAAGCCAGGGCTTTTAATTCACCCCTCCACTTT
CDR3aa: CASSQARAFNSPLHF
d_gene: .
abundance: .
j_gene: TRBJ1-6
v_gene: TRBV14

CDR3nt: TGTGCCAGCAGCACGGACTTGGCCATATATTTT
CDR3aa: CASSTDLAIYF
d_gene: .
abundance: few
j_gene: TRBJ1-3
v_gene: TRBV12-3/TRBV12-4

CDR3nt: TGTGCCAGCAGTTATGGAGCGGAGAAAAGGACCGGGGAGCTGTTTTTT
CDR3aa: CASSYGAEKRTGELFF
d_gene: .
abundance: .
j_gene: TRBJ2-2
v_gene: TRBV6-5

CDR3nt: TGTGCCACCGGACCCCACAGAACGAACACCGGGGAGCTGTTTTTT
CDR3aa: CATGPHRTNTGELFF
d_gene: .
abundance: few
j_gene: TRBJ2-2
v_gene: TRBV24-1

CDR3nt: TGTGCCAGCAGCCAAGGCCGGGTCCGAGGAGAGCAGTACTTC
CDR3aa: CASSQGRVRGEQYF
d_gene: .
abundance: many
j_gene: TRBJ2-7
v_gene: TRBV4-2

CDR3nt: TGTGCCACCCGAGGGAGGGGGCCGAGCTCCTATAATTCACCCCTCCACTTT
CDR3aa: CATRGRGPSSYNSPLHF
d_gene: TRBD1
abundance: few
j_gene: TRBJ1-6
v_gene: TRBV12-3/TRBV12-4

CDR3nt: TGTGCCAGCAGTCCTCCGGGGCGGGAGACCCAGTACTTC
CDR3aa: CASSPPGRETQYF
d_gene: .
abundance: many
j_gene: TRBJ2-5
v_gene: TRBV27